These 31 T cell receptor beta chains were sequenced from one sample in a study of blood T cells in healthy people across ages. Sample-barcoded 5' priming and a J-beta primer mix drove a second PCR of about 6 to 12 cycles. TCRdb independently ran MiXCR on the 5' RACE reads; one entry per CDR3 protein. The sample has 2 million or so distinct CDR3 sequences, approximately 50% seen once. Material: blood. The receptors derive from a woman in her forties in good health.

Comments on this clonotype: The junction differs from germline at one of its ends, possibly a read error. CDR3 sequence (DNA): TGTGCCAGCAGACGGACAGCAGGCTATGGCTGCACCTTC. Protein: CASRRTAGYGCTF. The rearrangement uses TRBV7-2 and TRBJ1-2; tentative D call: TRBD1 (6 bases). This CDR3 comprises 13 residues. The germline CDR1 and CDR2 sequences are SGHTA and FQGNSA.

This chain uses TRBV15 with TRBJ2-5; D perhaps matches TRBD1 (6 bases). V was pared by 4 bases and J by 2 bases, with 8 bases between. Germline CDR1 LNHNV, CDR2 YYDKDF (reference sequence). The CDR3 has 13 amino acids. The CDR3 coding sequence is TGTGCCACCAGCATCCAGGGGCAAGAGACCCAGTACTTC. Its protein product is CATSIQGQETQYF.

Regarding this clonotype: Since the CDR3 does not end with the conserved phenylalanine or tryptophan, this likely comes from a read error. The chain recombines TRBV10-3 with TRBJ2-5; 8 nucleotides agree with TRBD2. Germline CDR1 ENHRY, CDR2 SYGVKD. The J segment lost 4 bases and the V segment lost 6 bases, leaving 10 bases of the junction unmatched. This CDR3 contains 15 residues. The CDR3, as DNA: TGTGCCATCAGCACGGGGGGGAGTCCGTCAGAGACCCAGTACTAC. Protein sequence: CAISTGGSPSETQYY.

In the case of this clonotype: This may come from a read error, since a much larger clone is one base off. The CDR3 loop is CASSHDTGDEQYF. The DNA of the CDR3 is TGTGCCAGCAGTCACGATACAGGGGACGAGCAGTACTTC. This sequence joins TRBV6-1 and TRBJ2-7, with TRBD1 matching over 7 bases. V was pared by 5 bases and J by 5 bases, with 6 bases of the junction left unmatched. CDR3 length: 13 amino acids. Germline V gene data show CDR1 as MNHNS and CDR2 as SASEGT.

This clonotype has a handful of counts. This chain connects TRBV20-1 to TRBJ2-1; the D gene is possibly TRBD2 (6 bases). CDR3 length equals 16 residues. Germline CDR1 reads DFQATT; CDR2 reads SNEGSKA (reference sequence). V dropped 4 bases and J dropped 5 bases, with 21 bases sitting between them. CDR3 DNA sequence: TGCAGTGCTACCTTAGGGTATCGGACTACGGACAATGAGCAGTTCTTC. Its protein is CSATLGYRTTDNEQFF.

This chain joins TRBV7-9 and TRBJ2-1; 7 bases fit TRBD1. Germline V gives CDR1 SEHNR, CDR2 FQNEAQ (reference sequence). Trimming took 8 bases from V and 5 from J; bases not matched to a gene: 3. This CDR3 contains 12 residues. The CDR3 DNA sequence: TGTGCCAGCGGGACAGCCCACAATGAGCAGTTCTTC. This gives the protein CASGTAHNEQFF. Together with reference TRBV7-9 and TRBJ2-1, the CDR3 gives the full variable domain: DTGVSQNPRHKITKRGQNVTFRCDPISEHNRLYWYRQTLGQGPEFLTYFQNEAQLEKSRLLSDRFSAERPKGSFSTLEIQRTEQGDSAMYLCASGTAHNEQFFGPGTRLTVL.

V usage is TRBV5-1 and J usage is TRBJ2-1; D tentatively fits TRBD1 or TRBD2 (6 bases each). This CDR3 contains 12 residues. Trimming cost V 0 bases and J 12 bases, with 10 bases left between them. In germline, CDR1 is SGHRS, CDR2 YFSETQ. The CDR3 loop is CASSLEGGGQFF. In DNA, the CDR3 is TGCGCCAGCAGCTTGGAGGGGGGCGGGCAGTTCTTC.

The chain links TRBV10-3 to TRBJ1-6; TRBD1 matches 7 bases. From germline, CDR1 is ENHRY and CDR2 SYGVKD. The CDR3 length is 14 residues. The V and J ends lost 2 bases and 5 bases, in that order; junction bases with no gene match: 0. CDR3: CAISETGDNSPLHF. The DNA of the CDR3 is TGTGCCATCAGTGAGACAGGGGATAATTCACCCCTCCACTTT.

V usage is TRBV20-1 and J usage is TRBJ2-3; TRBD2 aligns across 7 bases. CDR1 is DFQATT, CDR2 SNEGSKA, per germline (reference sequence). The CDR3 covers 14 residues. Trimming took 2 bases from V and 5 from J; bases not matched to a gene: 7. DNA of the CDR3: TGCAGTGCTAGAACCGGGACTACCCTAGATACGCAGTATTTT. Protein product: CSARTGTTLDTQYF.

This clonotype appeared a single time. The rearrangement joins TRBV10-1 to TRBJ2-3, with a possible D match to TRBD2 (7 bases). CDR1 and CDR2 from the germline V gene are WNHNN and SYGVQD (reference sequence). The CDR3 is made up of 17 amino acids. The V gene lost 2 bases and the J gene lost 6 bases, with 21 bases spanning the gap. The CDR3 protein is CASSESLGGGERDTQYF. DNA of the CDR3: TGCGCCAGCAGTGAGAGTTTGGGGGGGGGCGAGAGGGATACGCAGTATTTT.

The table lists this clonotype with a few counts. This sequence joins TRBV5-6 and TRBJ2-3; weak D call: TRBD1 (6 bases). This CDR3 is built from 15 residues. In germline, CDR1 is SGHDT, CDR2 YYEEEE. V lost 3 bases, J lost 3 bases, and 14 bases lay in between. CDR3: CASSYTGYLTDTQYF. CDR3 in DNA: TGTGCCAGCAGCTATACAGGGTACCTAACAGATACGCAGTATTTT.

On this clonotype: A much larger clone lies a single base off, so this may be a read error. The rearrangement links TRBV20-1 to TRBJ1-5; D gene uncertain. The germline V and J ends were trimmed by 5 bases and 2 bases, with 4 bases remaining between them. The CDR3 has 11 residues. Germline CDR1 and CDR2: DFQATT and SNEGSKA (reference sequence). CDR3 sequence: CSAEGNQPQHF. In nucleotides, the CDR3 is TGCAGTGCTGAGGGCAATCAGCCCCAGCATTTT.

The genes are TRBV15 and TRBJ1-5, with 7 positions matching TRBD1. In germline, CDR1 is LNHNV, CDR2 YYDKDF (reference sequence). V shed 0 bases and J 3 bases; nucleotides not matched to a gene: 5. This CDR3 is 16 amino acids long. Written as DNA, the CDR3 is TGTGCCACCAGCAGAGAGGGACAGTTAGACAATCAGCCCCAGCATTTT. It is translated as CATSREGQLDNQPQHF.

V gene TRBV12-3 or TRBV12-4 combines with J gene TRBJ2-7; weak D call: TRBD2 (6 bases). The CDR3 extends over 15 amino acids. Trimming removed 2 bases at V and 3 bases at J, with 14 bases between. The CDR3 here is CASSLFRDLIYEQYF. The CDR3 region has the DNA TGTGCCAGCAGTTTATTCCGGGACTTAATCTACGAGCAGTACTTC.

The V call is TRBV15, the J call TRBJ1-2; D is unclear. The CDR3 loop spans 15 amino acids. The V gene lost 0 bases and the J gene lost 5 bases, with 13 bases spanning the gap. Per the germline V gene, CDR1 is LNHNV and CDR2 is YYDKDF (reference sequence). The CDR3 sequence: CATSRDATTPYGYTF. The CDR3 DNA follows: TGTGCCACCAGCAGAGATGCTACCACGCCGTATGGCTACACCTTC.

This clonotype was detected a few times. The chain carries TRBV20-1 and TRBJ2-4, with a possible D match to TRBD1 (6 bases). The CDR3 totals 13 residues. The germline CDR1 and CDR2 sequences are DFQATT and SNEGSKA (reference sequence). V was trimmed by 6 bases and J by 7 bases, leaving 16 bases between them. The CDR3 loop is CSAAGVRGNIQYF. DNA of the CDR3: TGCAGTGCCGCCGGAGTTAGGGGGAACATTCAGTACTTC.

The CDR3 DNA is TGTGCCAGCAGCCAAGATCATCCGGGCGGGGATGAGCAGTTCTTC. This sequence encodes CASSQDHPGGDEQFF. The rearrangement joins TRBV14 to TRBJ2-1; the D gene is possibly TRBD2 (6 bases). The ends were cut back, 0 bases at V and 8 bases at J, with 14 bases in the middle. The CDR3 spans 15 residues. Germline V gene lookup returns CDR1 SGHDN and CDR2 FVKESK.

CDR3: CASSFWLARDTQYF. Here the CDR3 DNA reads TGTGCCAGCAGTTTCTGGCTAGCGCGAGATACGCAGTATTTT. The gene calls are TRBV27 and TRBJ2-3, with D perhaps TRBD2 (6 bases). The CDR3 contains 14 residues. Germline loops: CDR1 MNHEY, CDR2 SMNVEV (reference sequence). Between the trimmed V and J ends, which lost 3 bases and 5 bases, there was a span of 12 bases.

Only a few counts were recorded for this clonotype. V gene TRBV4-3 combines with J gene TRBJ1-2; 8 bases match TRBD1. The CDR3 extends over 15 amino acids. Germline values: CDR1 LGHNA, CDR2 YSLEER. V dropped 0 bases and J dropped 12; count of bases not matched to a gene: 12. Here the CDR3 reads CASSQDPDRGAADTF. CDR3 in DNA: TGCGCCAGCAGCCAAGATCCCGACAGGGGAGCGGCTGACACCTTC.

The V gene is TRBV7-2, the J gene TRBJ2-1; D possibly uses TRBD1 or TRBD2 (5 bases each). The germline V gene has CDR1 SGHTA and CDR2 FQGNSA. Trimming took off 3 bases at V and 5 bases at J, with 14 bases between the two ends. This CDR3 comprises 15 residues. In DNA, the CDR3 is TGTGCCAGCAGCTTGGGACCCATGCTGGACAATGAGCAGTTCTTC. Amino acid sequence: CASSLGPMLDNEQFF.

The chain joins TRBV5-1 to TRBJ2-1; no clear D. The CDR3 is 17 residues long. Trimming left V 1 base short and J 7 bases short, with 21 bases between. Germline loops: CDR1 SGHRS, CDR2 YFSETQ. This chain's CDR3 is CASSLRSQSSLGNEQFF. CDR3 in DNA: TGCGCCAGCAGCTTGCGGTCCCAGTCCTCCCTGGGGAATGAGCAGTTCTTC.

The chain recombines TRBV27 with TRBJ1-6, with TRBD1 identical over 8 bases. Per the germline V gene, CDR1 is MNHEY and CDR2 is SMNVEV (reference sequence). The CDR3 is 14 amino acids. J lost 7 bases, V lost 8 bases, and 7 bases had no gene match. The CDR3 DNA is TGTGCCAGCGGCCGTGGACAGGGCAATTCACCCCTCCACTTT. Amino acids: CASGRGQGNSPLHF.

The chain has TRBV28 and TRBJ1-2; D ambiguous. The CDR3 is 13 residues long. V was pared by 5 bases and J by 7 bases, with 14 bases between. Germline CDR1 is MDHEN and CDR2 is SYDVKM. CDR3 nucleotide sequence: TGTGCCAGCAGTGTGGGGAACCCTCGTGGCTACACCTTC. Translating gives CASSVGNPRGYTF.

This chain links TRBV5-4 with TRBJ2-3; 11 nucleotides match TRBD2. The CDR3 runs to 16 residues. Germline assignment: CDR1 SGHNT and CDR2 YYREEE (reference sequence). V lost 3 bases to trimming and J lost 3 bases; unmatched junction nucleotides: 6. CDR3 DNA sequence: TGTGCCAGCAGCTCGGCCGGGACTAGCGGTACAGATACGCAGTATTTT. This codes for CASSSAGTSGTDTQYF.

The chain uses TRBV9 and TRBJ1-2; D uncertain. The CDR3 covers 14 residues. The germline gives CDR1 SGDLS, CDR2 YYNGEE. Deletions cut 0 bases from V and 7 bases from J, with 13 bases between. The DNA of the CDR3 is TGTGCCAGCAGCGTAGTCCGGGTAGGAGGTGGCTACACCTTC. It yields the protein CASSVVRVGGGYTF.

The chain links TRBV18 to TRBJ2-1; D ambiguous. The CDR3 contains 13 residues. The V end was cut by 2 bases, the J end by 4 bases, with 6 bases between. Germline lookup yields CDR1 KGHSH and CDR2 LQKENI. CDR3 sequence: CASSPSQYNEQFF. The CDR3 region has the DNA TGTGCCAGCTCACCATCTCAGTACAATGAGCAGTTCTTC. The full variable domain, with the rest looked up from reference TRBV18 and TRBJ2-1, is NAGVMQNPRHLVRRRGQEARLRCSPMKGHSHVYWYRQLPEEGLKFMVYLQKENIIDESGMPKERFSAEFPKEGPSILRIQQVVRGDSAAYFCASSPSQYNEQFFGPGTRLTVL.

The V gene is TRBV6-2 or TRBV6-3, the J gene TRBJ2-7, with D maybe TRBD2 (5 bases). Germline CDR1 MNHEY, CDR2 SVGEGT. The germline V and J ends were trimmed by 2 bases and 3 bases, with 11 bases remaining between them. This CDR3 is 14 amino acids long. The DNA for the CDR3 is TGTGCCAGCAGTTACCATACGGGGTTCTACGAGCAGTACTTC. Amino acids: CASSYHTGFYEQYF.

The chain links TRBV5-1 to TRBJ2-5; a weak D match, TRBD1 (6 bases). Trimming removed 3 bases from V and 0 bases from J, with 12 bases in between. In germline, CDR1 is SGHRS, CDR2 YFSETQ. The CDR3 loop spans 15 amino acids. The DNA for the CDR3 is TGCGCCAGCAGCTCGCGAGGGGGAAACCAAGAGACCCAGTACTTC. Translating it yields CASSSRGGNQETQYF. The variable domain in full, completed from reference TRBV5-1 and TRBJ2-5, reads KAGVTQTPRYLIKTRGQQVTLSCSPISGHRSVSWYQQTPGQGLQFLFEYFSETQRNKGNFPGRFSGRQFSNSRSEMNVSTLELGDSALYLCASSSRGGNQETQYFGPGTRLLVL.

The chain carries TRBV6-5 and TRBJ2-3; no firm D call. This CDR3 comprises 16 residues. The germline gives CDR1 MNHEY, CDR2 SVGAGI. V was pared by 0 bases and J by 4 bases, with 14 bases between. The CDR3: CASSYSARSRADTQYF. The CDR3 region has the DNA TGTGCCAGCAGTTACTCCGCTAGGTCGAGAGCAGATACGCAGTATTTT.

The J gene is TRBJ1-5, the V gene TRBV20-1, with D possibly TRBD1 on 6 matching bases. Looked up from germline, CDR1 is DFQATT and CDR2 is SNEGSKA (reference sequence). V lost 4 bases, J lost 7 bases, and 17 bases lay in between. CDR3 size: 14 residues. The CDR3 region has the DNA TGCAGTGCTACGGGGGGGGGCCGCGGACAGCCCCAGCATTTT. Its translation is CSATGGGRGQPQHF.

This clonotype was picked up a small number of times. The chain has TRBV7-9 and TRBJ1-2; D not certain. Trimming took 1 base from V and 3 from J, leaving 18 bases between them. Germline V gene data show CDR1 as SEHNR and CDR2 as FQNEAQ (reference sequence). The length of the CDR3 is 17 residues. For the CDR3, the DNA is TGTGCCAGCAGCTTAGACCCGGGCAGCCCCTGGGACTATGGCTACACCTTC. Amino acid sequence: CASSLDPGSPWDYGYTF.